This T cell receptor (beta chain) appears in the sequencing data of a study of blood T cell repertoires in COVID-19. Study context: In each case, the material was cDNA or gDNA derived from T cells, B-cell-depleted T cells, or PBMCs.

The CDR3 consists of 14 residues. Original processing notes: Estimates of nucleated cell counts were drawn from the amplification of reference gene primers. Method: immunoSEQ multiplex PCR; TCRdb's copy keeps in-frame clones and lacks some. The V and J calls and clone size are taken from that table; D and trimming were inferred from the DNA. The sample has a few hundred thousand clones, more than 65% seen once; the top ten hold 1.2% to 1.5%. The rearrangement joins TRBV21-1 to TRBJ1-2; the DNA was not used to check the table's D call, TRBD1. TRBV21-1 is labeled a pseudogene. Sequencing input: peripheral blood. This TCR derives from a woman aged 40 to 49 who had recovered from COVID-19. CDR3 protein: CARPATGSSLGYTF. The CDR3, as DNA: TGTGCCAGGCCTGCGACAGGGTCCTCTTTAGGCTACACCTTC.